This T cell receptor beta chain was recovered during a study of radiotherapy plus CTLA-4 blockade in lung cancer. Study-wide results and limits: According to reports, early shifts in blood T cell clones, alongside interferon-beta, forecast response most accurately. Radiotherapy plus ipilimumab was followed by expansion in blood of tumor-derived TCR clones.

Libraries were prepared by immunoSEQ multiplex PCR; TCRdb keeps only in-frame clonotypes and omits some of them. This table holds about 97,000 clones, roughly 74% found once. Notes on this clone: No antigen is known for it.

Looked up from germline, CDR1 is SGHNT and CDR2 is YYREEE (reference sequence). Between the trimmed V and J ends, which lost 2 bases and 8 bases, there was a span of 11 bases. The CDR3 is made up of 13 amino acids. It was focal radiation plus CTLA-4 blockade with ipilimumab that patients with chemo-refractory metastatic non-small-cell lung cancer received. This receptor was identified in a human donor with non-small cell lung cancer who had a partial response to radiotherapy plus ipilimumab. Some clones in this sample may be carry-over from other donors' samples. The chain recombines TRBV5-4 with TRBJ1-3; possible D gene TRBD1, 5 bases. Sequencing used peripheral blood, obtained from a patient treated with radiotherapy plus ipilimumab. CDR3 coding DNA: TGTGCCAGCAGCTTCCAGGGTGAAGACACCATATATTTT. It translates to CASSFQGEDTIYF.